A selection of T cell receptor beta chains follows, all from one sample in a study of identifying expanded T cells in peripheral blood. Using immunoSEQ multiplex PCR, the repertoire was profiled, and TCRdb retains in-frame clones only, with some absent. The table has 95,000 to 150,000 clones, roughly 80% seen once; the top ten hold 2.5% to 3.5%. The specimen was blood. The receptor set was obtained from a person aged 18-70 years in good health. Each CDR3 is given with its conserved first and last residue. Each record gives: V gene, D gene, clone size, J gene, CDR3 DNA, CDR3 protein. D genes are given only for firm matches. Size tells how often a clone was seen (once, few, many) or the class of an expanded clone, and some rows leave it out.

TRBV6-1,.,once,TRBJ1-1,TGTGCCAGCAGTGGCCTCACCTTGAACACTGAAGCTTTCTTT,CASSGLTLNTEAFF
TRBV6-5,.,.,TRBJ2-7,TGTGCCAGCAGTTACCGTTCCCCGGGACAAAACTACGAGCAGTACTTC,CASSYRSPGQNYEQYF
TRBV9,.,.,TRBJ1-3,TGTGCCAGCAGCCCCGGACAGTTCGTCTCTGGAAACACCATATATTTT,CASSPGQFVSGNTIYF
TRBV18,.,.,TRBJ1-1,TGTGCCAGCTCACCCAGGGTGGAGAACACTGAAGCTTTCTTT,CASSPRVENTEAFF
TRBV29-1,.,.,TRBJ1-3,TGCAGCGTGGCTGAGGTTGGAAACACCATATATTTT,CSVAEVGNTIYF
TRBV9,.,.,TRBJ2-1,TGTGCCAGCAGCGTAGGCCCGGACAGAATGTATGAGCAGTTCTTC,CASSVGPDRMYEQFF
TRBV2,.,.,TRBJ1-1,TGTGCCAGCAGTGAATCGACAGTGCGTAGGGGCACTGAAGCGTTCTTT,CASSESTVRRGTEAFF
TRBV6-5,TRBD2,.,TRBJ2-3,TGTGCCAGCAGTTCACTAGCGGGGGGGCTCCCAGATACGCAGTATTTT,CASSSLAGGLPDTQYF
TRBV7-2,.,.,TRBJ2-2,TGTGCCAGCAGCCCCACAAGCACGGCCGGGGAGCTGTTTTTT,CASSPTSTAGELFF
TRBV12-5,.,.,TRBJ1-1,TGTGCTAGTGGTTTTTCCCTCCAAGGTCAGGATTTGAACACTGAAGCTTTCTTT,CASGFSLQGQDLNTEAFF
TRBV9,TRBD2,.,TRBJ2-1,TGTGCCAGCAGCGAACTAGCGGGGGGCCAGTCTGAGCAGTTCTTC,CASSELAGGQSEQFF
TRBV6-1,TRBD1,.,TRBJ1-5,TGTGCCAGCAGTGAATTACAGGGGGCCTGGCAGCCCCAGCATTTT,CASSELQGAWQPQHF
TRBV6-5,.,.,TRBJ1-1,TGTGCCAGCAGTTACTCTGCGAACACTGAAGCTTTCTTT,CASSYSANTEAFF
TRBV2,.,.,TRBJ1-1,TGTGCCAGCACTCGGTTAGCTAACACTGAAGCTTTCTTT,CASTRLANTEAFF
TRBV25-1,TRBD1,.,TRBJ2-1,TGTGCCAGCAGTGACCCGAGCGACAGGGACGCTGAGCAGTTCTTC,CASSDPSDRDAEQFF
TRBV7-9,.,.,TRBJ1-1,TGTGCCAGCAGCTTCTTTATGGGGGGAAACACTGAAGCTTTCTTT,CASSFFMGGNTEAFF
TRBV6-1,.,many,TRBJ1-1,TGTGCCAGCAGTGGACAAGTGAACACTGAAGCTTTCTTT,CASSGQVNTEAFF
TRBV4-1,.,.,TRBJ1-5,TGCGCCAGCAGCGGCACACATAGCAATCAGCCCCAGCATTTT,CASSGTHSNQPQHF
TRBV15,.,.,TRBJ1-4,TGTGCCACCAGCTCCCTAAATAGTGAAAAACTGTTTTTT,CATSSLNSEKLFF
TRBV7-2,.,.,TRBJ1-2,TGTGCCAGCAGCGAAACATGGCACTATGGCTACACCTTC,CASSETWHYGYTF
TRBV5-1,TRBD1,few,TRBJ1-1,TGCGCCAGTAGCCGGGACCCAGGGGGCACTGAAGCTTTCTTT,CASSRDPGGTEAFF
TRBV19,.,once,TRBJ2-1,TGTGCCAGTAGTCCCTATGGGACGGGGGCCTACAATGAGCAGTTCTTC,CASSPYGTGAYNEQFF
TRBV7-6,.,.,TRBJ1-4,TGTGCCAGCAGCGAAGGGGCAACCCGAGGAAAACTGTTTTTT,CASSEGATRGKLFF
TRBV6-5,.,.,TRBJ2-7,TGTGCCAGCAGCTTACAGGGATCCTCCTACGAGCAGTACTTC,CASSLQGSSYEQYF
TRBV29-1,.,.,TRBJ2-7,TGCAGCGTTGAATTAGGGTACGAGCAGTACTTC,CSVELGYEQYF
TRBV18,TRBD1,.,TRBJ1-1,TGTGCCAGCTCACCGGACAGGGCGAACACTGAAGCTTTCTTT,CASSPDRANTEAFF